This T cell receptor beta chain was captured in a study of beta chain features in type 1 diabetes. Study summary: Sorted cells from all samples, numbering over 85,000,000, were examined.

Concerning this clone itself: The antigen remains undetermined.

Whole-study findings and limits: Any HLA effect on TCRB rearrangement was left unresolved by small sub-analyses. Insertion counts at VDJ junctions were lower in type 1 diabetes patients, who also showed more deletions there.

Of the isolated RNA, all was reverse transcribed, and so the sequenced material was expressed TCRB transcripts. Only in-frame clones appear in the TCRdb table, and some are missing; sequencing was by immunoSEQ multiplex PCR. The table includes about 620,000 clones, around 16% detected once. Germline CDR1 SGDLS, CDR2 YYNGEE. V dropped 0 bases and J dropped 4 bases, with 8 bases sitting between them. This CDR3 is built from 14 residues. Sequencing was carried out using naive CD4+ T cells from blood. This chain links TRBV9 with TRBJ2-1; D is possibly TRBD2 (5 bases). This receptor was taken from a man aged 18-30 years in good health. The CDR3 loop is CASSVVGVYNEQFF. DNA for the CDR3: TGTGCCAGCAGCGTAGTCGGGGTTTACAATGAGCAGTTCTTC.